These 2 T cell receptor beta chains were all obtained from the same sample, sequenced in a study of beta chain features in type 1 diabetes. Study-wide results and limits: TCRB CDR3s from Type 1 diabetes patients were moderately but significantly shorter in all four CD4+ subsets.

Antigens for these TCRs are unknown. As every portion of the isolated RNA was reverse transcribed, the sequencing read expressed TCRB transcripts. Libraries were prepared by immunoSEQ multiplex PCR; TCRdb keeps only in-frame clonotypes and omits some of them. The data hold over 600,000 clones, with approximately 13% observed a single time. Input material: naive CD4+ T cells from blood. All receptors come from a man aged 25-45 years with type 1 diabetes.

This clone was observed a handful of times. The chain is built from TRBV5-1 and TRBJ2-7; a possible D gene is TRBD1 (5 bases). With 2 bases removed from V and 6 bases from J, the gap between germline ends came to 12 bases. Looked up from germline, CDR1 is SGHRS and CDR2 is YFSETQ. This CDR3 region has 13 residues. CDR3 residues: CASSLGHGGEQYF. In DNA form, the CDR3 reads TGCGCCAGCAGCTTAGGACACGGTGGCGAGCAGTACTTC.

This clone was detected a few times. This rearrangement joins TRBV29-1 to TRBJ1-2, with TRBD1 identical over 7 bases. V was pared by 6 bases and J by 8 bases, with 24 bases of the junction left unmatched. This CDR3 contains 17 residues. Germline V gene sequence: CDR1 SQVTM, CDR2 ANQGSEA. CDR3 bases: TGCAGCGTCCGCCCGGGGCAGGGGGTGTCGGTGGAAACGGGCTACACCTTC. It specifies CSVRPGQGVSVETGYTF.